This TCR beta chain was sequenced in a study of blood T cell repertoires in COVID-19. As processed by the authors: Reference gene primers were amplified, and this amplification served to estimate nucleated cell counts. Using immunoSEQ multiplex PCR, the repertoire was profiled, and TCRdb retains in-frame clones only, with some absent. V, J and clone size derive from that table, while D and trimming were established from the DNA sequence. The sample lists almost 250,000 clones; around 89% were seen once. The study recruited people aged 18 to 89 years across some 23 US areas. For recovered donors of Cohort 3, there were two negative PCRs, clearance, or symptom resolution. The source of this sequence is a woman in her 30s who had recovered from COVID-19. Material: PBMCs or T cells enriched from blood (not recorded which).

In DNA form, the CDR3 reads TGTGCCAGCAGCGTAACTAACTATGGCTACACCTTC. Translated: CASSVTNYGYTF. The chain is built from TRBV12-3 or TRBV12-4 and TRBJ1-2, with D unresolved. This CDR3 has 12 residues. The germline V and J ends were trimmed by 6 bases and 0 bases, with 5 bases remaining between them.